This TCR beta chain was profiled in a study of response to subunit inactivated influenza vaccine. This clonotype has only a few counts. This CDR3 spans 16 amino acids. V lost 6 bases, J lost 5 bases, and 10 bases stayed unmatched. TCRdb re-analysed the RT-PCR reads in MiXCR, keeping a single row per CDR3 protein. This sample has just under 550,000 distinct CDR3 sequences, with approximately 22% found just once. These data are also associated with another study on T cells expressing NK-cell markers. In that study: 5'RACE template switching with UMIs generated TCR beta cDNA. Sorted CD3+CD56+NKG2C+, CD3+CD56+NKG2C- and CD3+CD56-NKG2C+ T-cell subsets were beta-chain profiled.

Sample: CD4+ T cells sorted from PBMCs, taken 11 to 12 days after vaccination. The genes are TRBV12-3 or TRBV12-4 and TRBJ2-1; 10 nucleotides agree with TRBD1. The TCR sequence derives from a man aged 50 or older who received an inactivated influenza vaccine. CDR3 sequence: CASRGRTGQGNNEQFF. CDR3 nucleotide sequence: TGTGCCAGCAGGGGAAGAACGGGACAGGGGAACAATGAGCAGTTCTTC.